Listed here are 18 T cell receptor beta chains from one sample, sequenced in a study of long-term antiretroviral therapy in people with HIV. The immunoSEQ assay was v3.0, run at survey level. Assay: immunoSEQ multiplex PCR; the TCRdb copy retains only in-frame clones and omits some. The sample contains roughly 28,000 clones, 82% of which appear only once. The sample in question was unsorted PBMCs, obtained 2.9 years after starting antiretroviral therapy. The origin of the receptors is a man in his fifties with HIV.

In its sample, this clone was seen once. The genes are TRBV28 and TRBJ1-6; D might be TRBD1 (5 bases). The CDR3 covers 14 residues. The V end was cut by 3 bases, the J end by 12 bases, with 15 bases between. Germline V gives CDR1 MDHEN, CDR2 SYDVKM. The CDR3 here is CASSLARGPEPLHF. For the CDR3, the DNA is TGTGCCAGCAGTTTGGCACGGGGCCCAGAACCCCTCCACTTT.

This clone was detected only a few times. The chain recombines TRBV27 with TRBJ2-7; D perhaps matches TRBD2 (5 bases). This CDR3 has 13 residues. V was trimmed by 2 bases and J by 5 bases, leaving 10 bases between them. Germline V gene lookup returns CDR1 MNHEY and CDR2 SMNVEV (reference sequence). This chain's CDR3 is CASSLTGFHEQYF. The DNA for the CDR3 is TGTGCCAGCAGTTTAACGGGGTTCCACGAGCAGTACTTC.

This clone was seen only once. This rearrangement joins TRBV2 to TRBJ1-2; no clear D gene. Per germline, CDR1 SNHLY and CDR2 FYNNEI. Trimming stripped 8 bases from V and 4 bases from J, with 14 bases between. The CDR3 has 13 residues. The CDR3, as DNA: TGTGCCAGCCCGCGGGCTACCCTCTATGGCTACACCTTC. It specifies CASPRATLYGYTF. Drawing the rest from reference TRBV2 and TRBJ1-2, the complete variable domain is EPEVTQTPSHQVTQMGQEVILRCVPISNHLYFYWYRQILGQKVEFLVSFYNNEISEKSEIFDDQFSVERPDGSNFTLKIRSTKLEDSAMYFCASPRATLYGYTFGSGTRLTVV.

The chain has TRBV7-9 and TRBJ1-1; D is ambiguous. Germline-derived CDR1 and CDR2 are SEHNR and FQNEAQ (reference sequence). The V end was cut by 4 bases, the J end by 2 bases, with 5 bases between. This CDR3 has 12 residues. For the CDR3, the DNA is TGTGCCAGCAGCTCAATTAACACTGAAGCTTTCTTT. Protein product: CASSSINTEAFF.

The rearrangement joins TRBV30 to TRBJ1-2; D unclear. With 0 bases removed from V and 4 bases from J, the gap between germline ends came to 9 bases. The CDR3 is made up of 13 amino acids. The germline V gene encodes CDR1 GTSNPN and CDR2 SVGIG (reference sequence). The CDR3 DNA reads TGTGCCTGGAGTGTATTCGGACCCTATGGCTACACCTTC. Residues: CAWSVFGPYGYTF.

The CDR3 loop is CASSSRTGSEAFF. In DNA form, the CDR3 reads TGTGCCAGCAGCTCCAGGACAGGGTCCGAGGCTTTCTTT. The chain couples TRBV11-2 to TRBJ1-1; TRBD1 agrees at 8 bases. CDR1 SGHAT and CDR2 FQNNGV come from the germline V gene. This CDR3 has 13 residues. The ends lost 4 bases at V and 11 bases at J; junction bases unmatched: 9.

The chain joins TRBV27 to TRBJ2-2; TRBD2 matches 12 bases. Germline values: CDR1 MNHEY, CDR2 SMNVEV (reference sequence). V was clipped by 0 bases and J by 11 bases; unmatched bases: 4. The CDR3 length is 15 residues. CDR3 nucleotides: TGTGCCAGCAGTTTATCTCTAGCGGGGGGGCAAGAGCTGTTTTTT. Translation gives CASSLSLAGGQELFF.

The CDR3: CASSRNPLRQMNTEAFF. CDR3 sequence (DNA): TGTGCCAGCAGCCGGAACCCCCTGAGGCAGATGAACACTGAAGCTTTCTTT. The chain couples TRBV13 to TRBJ1-1; D gene ambiguous. The CDR3 covers 17 residues. V lost 5 bases and J 0 bases, leaving 19 bases between the germline ends. From germline, CDR1 is PRHDT and CDR2 FYEKMQ (reference sequence).

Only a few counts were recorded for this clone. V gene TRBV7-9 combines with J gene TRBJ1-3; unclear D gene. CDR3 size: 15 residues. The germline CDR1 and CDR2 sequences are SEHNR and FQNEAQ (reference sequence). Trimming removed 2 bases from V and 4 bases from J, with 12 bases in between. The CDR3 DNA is TGTGCCAGCAGCTTACCACGGCGACTGGGAAACACCATATATTTT. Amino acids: CASSLPRRLGNTIYF.

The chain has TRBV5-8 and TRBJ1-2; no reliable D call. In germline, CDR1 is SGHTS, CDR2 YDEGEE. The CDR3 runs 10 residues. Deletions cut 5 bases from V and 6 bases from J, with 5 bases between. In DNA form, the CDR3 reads TGTGCCAGCAGGACGGATGGCTACACCTTC. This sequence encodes CASRTDGYTF.

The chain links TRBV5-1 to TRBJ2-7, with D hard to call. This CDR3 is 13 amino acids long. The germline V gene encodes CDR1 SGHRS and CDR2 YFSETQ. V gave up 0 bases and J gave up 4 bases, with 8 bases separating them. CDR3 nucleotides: TGCGCCAGCAGCTTGGAGGGCATTTACGAGCAGTACTTC. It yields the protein CASSLEGIYEQYF.

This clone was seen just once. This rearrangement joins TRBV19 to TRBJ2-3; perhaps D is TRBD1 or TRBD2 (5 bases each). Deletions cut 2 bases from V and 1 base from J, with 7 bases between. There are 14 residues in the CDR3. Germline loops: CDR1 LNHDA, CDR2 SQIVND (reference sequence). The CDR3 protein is CASSILGGTDTQYF. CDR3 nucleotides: TGTGCCAGTAGTATATTGGGGGGCACAGATACGCAGTATTTT.

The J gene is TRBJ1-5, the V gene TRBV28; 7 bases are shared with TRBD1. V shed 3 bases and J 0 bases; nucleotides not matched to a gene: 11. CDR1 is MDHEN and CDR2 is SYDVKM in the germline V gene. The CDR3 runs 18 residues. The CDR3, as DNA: TGTGCCAGCAGTTTCTTTCCGGGACAGATTTATAGCAATCAGCCCCAGCATTTT. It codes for CASSFFPGQIYSNQPQHF.

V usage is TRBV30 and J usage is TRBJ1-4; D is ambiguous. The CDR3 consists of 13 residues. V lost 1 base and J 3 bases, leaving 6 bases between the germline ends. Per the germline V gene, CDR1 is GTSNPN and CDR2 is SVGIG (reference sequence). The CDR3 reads CAWSGVANEKLFF. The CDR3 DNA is TGTGCCTGGAGTGGGGTAGCTAATGAAAAACTGTTTTTT.

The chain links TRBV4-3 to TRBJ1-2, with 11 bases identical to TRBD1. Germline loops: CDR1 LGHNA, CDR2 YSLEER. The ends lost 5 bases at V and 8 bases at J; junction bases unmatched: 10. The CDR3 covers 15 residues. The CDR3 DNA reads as TGCGCCAGCAGCGAAAGGGGACAGGGGGTCGGCGGCTACACCTTC. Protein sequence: CASSERGQGVGGYTF.

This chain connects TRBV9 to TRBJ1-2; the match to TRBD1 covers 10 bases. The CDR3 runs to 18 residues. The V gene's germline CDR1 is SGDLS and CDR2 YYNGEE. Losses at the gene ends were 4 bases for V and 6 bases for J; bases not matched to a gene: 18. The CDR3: CASSPQFGTGDLADGYTF. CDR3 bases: TGTGCCAGCAGCCCCCAGTTTGGGACAGGGGATTTGGCTGATGGCTACACCTTC.

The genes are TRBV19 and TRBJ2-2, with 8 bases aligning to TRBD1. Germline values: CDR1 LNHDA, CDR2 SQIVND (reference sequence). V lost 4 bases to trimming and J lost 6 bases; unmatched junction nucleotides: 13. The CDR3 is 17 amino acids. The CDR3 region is CASSNGARARGPGELFF. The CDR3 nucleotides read TGTGCCAGTAGTAACGGAGCGCGGGCCAGGGGGCCCGGGGAGCTGTTTTTT.

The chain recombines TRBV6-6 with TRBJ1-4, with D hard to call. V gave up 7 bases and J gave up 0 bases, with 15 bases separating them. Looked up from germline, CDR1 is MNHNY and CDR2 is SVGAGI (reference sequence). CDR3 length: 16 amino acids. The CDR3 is CASNLQRRSTNEKLFF. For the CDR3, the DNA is TGTGCCAGCAACCTACAGCGCCGATCAACTAATGAAAAACTGTTTTTT.